A selection of T cell receptor beta chains follows, all from one sample in a study of identical twins. TCRdb itself ran the 5' RACE reads through MiXCR, one entry per CDR3 protein. The repertoire has about 500,000 distinct CDR3 sequences, approximately 15% of them found once; the top ten carry 0.95% to 1%. In addition, the sample was reused for a study of yellow fever vaccine responses in identical twins.

Sequences were obtained from CD4+ T cells sorted from blood. The receptors come from a woman aged 18-29 years in good health. Both conserved end residues are part of each CDR3. D genes are given only for firm matches. The listing skips clone size in some rows; elsewhere it reads once, few, many or a size class.

DNA: TGCGCCAGCAGCTTGGCGGTTGGCGGGAGTGGTGAGCAGTTCTTC; CDR3: CASSLAVGGSGEQFF; D: TRBD2; size: -; V: TRBV5-1; J: TRBJ2-1
DNA: TGTGCCAGCAGCTTCTGGGGCCGGGACAACCGATTCACAGATACGCAGTATTTT; CDR3: CASSFWGRDNRFTDTQYF; D: -; size: -; V: TRBV11-2; J: TRBJ2-3
DNA: TGTGCCAGCAGTTTGGGGGCCCTCCGACAGGGGATAAACTATGGCTACACCTTC; CDR3: CASSLGALRQGINYGYTF; D: TRBD1; size: -; V: TRBV28; J: TRBJ1-2
DNA: TGTGCCAGCAGCTTAGGTGCTTACACCGGGGAGCTGTTTTTT; CDR3: CASSLGAYTGELFF; D: -; size: many; V: TRBV7-9; J: TRBJ2-2
DNA: TGTGCCACCAGAAAAGGACTAGCGGAGCAGAGCTCCTACGAGCAGTACTTC; CDR3: CATRKGLAEQSSYEQYF; D: TRBD2; size: many; V: TRBV15; J: TRBJ2-7
DNA: TGCAGTGCTAGAGGGGCAGGGACCTACGAGCAGTACTTC; CDR3: CSARGAGTYEQYF; D: -; size: few; V: TRBV20-1; J: TRBJ2-7
DNA: TGTGCCAGCAGTAGAACCGAGGGCAGGCTGAACACTGAAGCTTTCTTT; CDR3: CASSRTEGRLNTEAFF; D: -; size: few; V: TRBV2; J: TRBJ1-1
DNA: TGTGCCAGCAGCTTATTTCCACAGCCTAACTACTACGAGCAGTACTTC; CDR3: CASSLFPQPNYYEQYF; D: -; size: few; V: TRBV7-2; J: TRBJ2-7
DNA: TGTGCCACCAGCAGTCGGGACAGTTCCTACAATGAGCAGTTCTTC; CDR3: CATSSRDSSYNEQFF; D: TRBD1; size: few; V: TRBV15; J: TRBJ2-1
DNA: TGTGCCAGCAGCTTGACGCCGGGACAGTCAGGCAATGAGCAGTTCTTC; CDR3: CASSLTPGQSGNEQFF; D: TRBD1; size: few; V: TRBV5-5; J: TRBJ2-1
DNA: TGTGCCAGCAGGAGCGGGGGGGCTCAAAATGAGCAGTTCTTC; CDR3: CASRSGGAQNEQFF; D: TRBD2; size: -; V: TRBV28; J: TRBJ2-1
DNA: TGTGCCAGCAGCCAATTGCCACTAGCGGGGGAAGAGACCCAGTACTTC; CDR3: CASSQLPLAGEETQYF; D: TRBD2; size: -; V: TRBV3-1; J: TRBJ2-5
DNA: TGTGCCAGCAGTGAAGCGCTCCCCGGGGAGCTGTTTTTT; CDR3: CASSEALPGELFF; D: -; size: -; V: TRBV2; J: TRBJ2-2
DNA: TGTGCCAGCAGTTACTCGGTTGTGGCCAGCAACGAGCAGTACTTC; CDR3: CASSYSVVASNEQYF; D: -; size: -; V: TRBV6-2/TRBV6-3; J: TRBJ2-7
DNA: TGTGCCAGCAGCCGCCACCGGGACAGGGACAGGAATGAGCAGTTCTTC; CDR3: CASSRHRDRDRNEQFF; D: TRBD1; size: few; V: TRBV3-1; J: TRBJ2-1
DNA: TGCAGTGCGAGCCTCCCGGCAGATACGCAGTATTTT; CDR3: CSASLPADTQYF; D: -; size: -; V: TRBV20-1; J: TRBJ2-3
DNA: TGCGCCAGCAGCTTGGAGGTGGGGGCGAGGGTCGAGACCCAGTACTTC; CDR3: CASSLEVGARVETQYF; D: -; size: -; V: TRBV5-1; J: TRBJ2-5
DNA: TGTGCCAGCAGTTTATCTCGGGGGGCGAGCTACGAGCAGTACTTC; CDR3: CASSLSRGASYEQYF; D: -; size: few; V: TRBV27; J: TRBJ2-7
DNA: TGCGCCAGCGCGCGCGGTGGTGTTTCGCAGACTAATGAAAAACTGTTTTTT; CDR3: CASARGGVSQTNEKLFF; D: -; size: -; V: TRBV5-1; J: TRBJ1-4
DNA: TGTGCCAGCAGCGTAGGTGCCCAGGCCCAAGAGACCCAGTACTTC; CDR3: CASSVGAQAQETQYF; D: -; size: -; V: TRBV9; J: TRBJ2-5
DNA: TGTGCCAGCAGCTTAGCGGGGGCGGCTCGGCAAGAGACCCAGTACTTC; CDR3: CASSLAGAARQETQYF; D: -; size: few; V: TRBV7-9; J: TRBJ2-5
DNA: TGTGCCAGCAGTTCGGCGGGGCAGCCCAGCATGGATACGCAGTATTTT; CDR3: CASSSAGQPSMDTQYF; D: -; size: -; V: TRBV28; J: TRBJ2-3
DNA: TGTGCCAGCAGCGTACAGGGGGCTGGCGACGAGCAGTACTTC; CDR3: CASSVQGAGDEQYF; D: TRBD1; size: -; V: TRBV7-3; J: TRBJ2-7
DNA: TGTGCCAGCTCACCACCCCGAGACAGGGGCCGCGAGCAGTACTTC; CDR3: CASSPPRDRGREQYF; D: TRBD1; size: few; V: TRBV18; J: TRBJ2-7
DNA: TGCGCCAGCAGCCAAGTTGGGCTGGGGGTAGCTGAAGCTTTCTTT; CDR3: CASSQVGLGVAEAFF; D: -; size: once; V: TRBV4-1; J: TRBJ1-1
DNA: TGTGCTAGCAGCAAAACAGGGCGGTTAGACGAGCAGTACTTC; CDR3: CASSKTGRLDEQYF; D: -; size: few; V: TRBV7-7; J: TRBJ2-7
DNA: TGTGCCACCGGAGGCAATGAGCAGTTCTTC; CDR3: CATGGNEQFF; D: -; size: many; V: TRBV24-1; J: TRBJ2-1
DNA: TGTGCCAGCGGCCCTAGCGGGGTAGTTTCCGGGGAGCTGTTTTTT; CDR3: CASGPSGVVSGELFF; D: TRBD2; size: -; V: TRBV12-3/TRBV12-4; J: TRBJ2-2
DNA: TGTGCCAGCAGCGCCGGACAGGGAACCGCCGGCTTC; CDR3: CASSAGQGTAGF; D: TRBD1; size: -; V: TRBV5-6; J: TRBJ2-4
DNA: TGTGCCAGCAGCTTAAATGGCGGGAGGTTCTACGAGCAGTACTTC; CDR3: CASSLNGGRFYEQYF; D: TRBD2; size: few; V: TRBV7-2; J: TRBJ2-7
DNA: TGTGCCAGCAGCTTAATGGGGGGAGGTTCACCCCTCCACTTT; CDR3: CASSLMGGGSPLHF; D: -; size: -; V: TRBV7-9; J: TRBJ1-6
DNA: TGTGCCAGCAGCGACCGATTTGCCGAGCAGTACTTC; CDR3: CASSDRFAEQYF; D: -; size: -; V: TRBV7-9; J: TRBJ2-7
DNA: TGTGCTAGTGTCGCGGACAGAGAAGAGACCCAGTACTTC; CDR3: CASVADREETQYF; D: -; size: few; V: TRBV12-5; J: TRBJ2-5
DNA: TGCAGTGCTAGGGGGGACAGGTCCGAAGCTTTCTTT; CDR3: CSARGDRSEAFF; D: TRBD1; size: many; V: TRBV20-1; J: TRBJ1-1
DNA: TGTGCCAGCAGCTTAACCGGGACGGCAAAGCAAGAGACCCAGTACTTC; CDR3: CASSLTGTAKQETQYF; D: -; size: few; V: TRBV7-6; J: TRBJ2-5
DNA: TGCAGTGCTAGCTCTCGGGAGGAAGCTTTCTTT; CDR3: CSASSREEAFF; D: -; size: -; V: TRBV20-1; J: TRBJ1-1
DNA: TGTGCCAGCAACCCGATGAGTGGGGGCGGGCACAACACAGATACGCAGTATTTT; CDR3: CASNPMSGGGHNTDTQYF; D: -; size: few; V: TRBV12-3/TRBV12-4; J: TRBJ2-3
DNA: TGTGCCAGCAACCACAACAGGGTCGATGAGCAGTTCTTC; CDR3: CASNHNRVDEQFF; D: -; size: few; V: TRBV12-3/TRBV12-4; J: TRBJ2-1
DNA: TGTGCCAGCAGTTTTGGCAGAGCTAATGAAAAACTGTTTTTT; CDR3: CASSFGRANEKLFF; D: -; size: few; V: TRBV12-3/TRBV12-4; J: TRBJ1-4
DNA: TGTGCCAGCAGAAAGAACAGGGATGCCGGGGAGCTGTTTTTT; CDR3: CASRKNRDAGELFF; D: -; size: -; V: TRBV27; J: TRBJ2-2
DNA: TGTGCCTGGAGTGTTCGTGGTCCCAAAAACATTCAGTACTTC; CDR3: CAWSVRGPKNIQYF; D: -; size: few; V: TRBV30; J: TRBJ2-4
DNA: TGCAGTGCTAGATTCTATCTGGGACCCTCTTACGAGCAGTACTTC; CDR3: CSARFYLGPSYEQYF; D: -; size: -; V: TRBV20-1; J: TRBJ2-7
DNA: TGTGCCAGCAGTGAAGCGGGACAATCCTACAATGAGCAGTTCTTC; CDR3: CASSEAGQSYNEQFF; D: -; size: -; V: TRBV6-1; J: TRBJ2-1
DNA: TGCAGTGCTAGAGAGGGAAGCGGTACTACGCAGCAGTACTTC; CDR3: CSAREGSGTTQQYF; D: -; size: -; V: TRBV20-1; J: TRBJ2-7
DNA: TGTGCCTGGAGTCGACTAGCGGGAGAGGGAAACATTCAGTACTTC; CDR3: CAWSRLAGEGNIQYF; D: TRBD2; size: once; V: TRBV30; J: TRBJ2-4
DNA: TGCGCCAGCAGCCAAGATAGGACGCCGACCGGGGAGCTGTTTTTT; CDR3: CASSQDRTPTGELFF; D: -; size: -; V: TRBV4-3; J: TRBJ2-2
DNA: TGTGCCAGCAGTGATGAAGCGGGGAAGGCTTCACCCCTCCACTTT; CDR3: CASSDEAGKASPLHF; D: -; size: few; V: TRBV2; J: TRBJ1-6
DNA: TGTGCCACCAGTCCGCGGGGGGGTAGCACAGATACGCAGTATTTT; CDR3: CATSPRGGSTDTQYF; D: TRBD2; size: -; V: TRBV24-1; J: TRBJ2-3
DNA: TGTGCCACCAGCAGAGAGGGACAGGGTTCCCAGGAGCAGTACTTC; CDR3: CATSREGQGSQEQYF; D: TRBD1; size: few; V: TRBV15; J: TRBJ2-7
DNA: TGTGCCATCAGTGATGTCTCGTCGTTTTCCACTGAAGCTTTCTTT; CDR3: CAISDVSSFSTEAFF; D: -; size: -; V: TRBV10-3; J: TRBJ1-1
DNA: TGTGCCACCAGCAGAGATTGGGTAGAAGAGACCCAGTACTTC; CDR3: CATSRDWVEETQYF; D: -; size: -; V: TRBV15; J: TRBJ2-5
DNA: TGTGCCAGCAGTCAAACCCAGGGATTTAGAGAGACCCAGTACTTC; CDR3: CASSQTQGFRETQYF; D: -; size: few; V: TRBV28; J: TRBJ2-5
DNA: TGTGCCAGCAGTTTTTCAGGGTTTGGGAACACTGAAGCTTTCTTT; CDR3: CASSFSGFGNTEAFF; D: -; size: -; V: TRBV28; J: TRBJ1-1
DNA: TGTGCCACCAGTGATTCGGGGACGGCCAAAAACATTCAGTACTTC; CDR3: CATSDSGTAKNIQYF; D: -; size: few; V: TRBV24-1; J: TRBJ2-4
DNA: TGTGCCATCAGATCTAAGGGACAGGGCGAAGGGGAGCAGTACTTC; CDR3: CAIRSKGQGEGEQYF; D: TRBD1; size: -; V: TRBV10-3; J: TRBJ2-7
DNA: TGCAGTGCTAGAGGATGGGGGGTTGTCTACGAGCAGTACTTC; CDR3: CSARGWGVVYEQYF; D: -; size: few; V: TRBV20-1; J: TRBJ2-7
DNA: TGTGCCAGCAGGCGTCCGGGACAGGGACCAGATACGCAGTATTTT; CDR3: CASRRPGQGPDTQYF; D: TRBD1; size: -; V: TRBV7-2; J: TRBJ2-3
DNA: TGCGCCAGCGTAAGTTGGGTGAAGCCCCAGCATTTT; CDR3: CASVSWVKPQHF; D: -; size: few; V: TRBV10-1; J: TRBJ1-5
DNA: TGTGCCAGCAGTTACTCGATTCCGTTTGCAACTAATGAAAAACTGTTTTTT; CDR3: CASSYSIPFATNEKLFF; D: -; size: few; V: TRBV6-5; J: TRBJ1-4
DNA: TGTGCCAGCAGTTTGGGACAGAAGAAAGAGACCCAGTACTTC; CDR3: CASSLGQKKETQYF; D: TRBD1; size: -; V: TRBV27; J: TRBJ2-5